The present T cell receptor (beta chain) was sequenced within a study of shared clonotypes between healthy human individuals. CD45RO-negative, CCR7-selected cells formed the naive CD8 fraction, which excluded terminally differentiated effector memory CD45RA+ cells. V lost 0 bases, J lost 8 bases, and 8 bases stayed unmatched. This CDR3 spans 15 amino acids. Per germline, CDR1 SGHTS and CDR2 YDEGEE. Clones were sequenced by immunoSEQ multiplex PCR, and TCRdb holds only the in-frame ones, with some missing. The sample yields nearly 2 million clones, about 95% seen once. Input material: naive CD8+ T cells sorted from blood. This TCR derives from a young man in good health. The chain employs TRBV5-8 and TRBJ2-4; 7 bases map to TRBD1. In DNA form, the CDR3 reads TGTGCCAGCAGCTTGGACGATACAGGGGCTGACATTCAGTACTTC. The encoded protein is CASSLDDTGADIQYF. Based on the CDR3 plus reference TRBV5-8 and TRBJ2-4, the full variable domain is EAGVTQSPTHLIKTRGQQATLRCSPISGHTSVYWYQQALGLGLQFLLWYDEGEERNRGNFPPRFSGRQFPNYSSELNVNALELEDSALYLCASSLDDTGADIQYFGAGTRLSVL.